The 23 T cell receptor beta chains below come from one sample, sequenced in a study of human T cells and chemical hapten exposure. It was from unfractionated whole blood that total RNA was extracted. TCRdb re-called the 5' RACE reads through MiXCR, storing one row per CDR3 protein. The repertoire has tens of thousands of distinct CDR3 sequences, about a sixth of them found once; the top ten carry about 6.8%. The receptors shown here come from a female donor in good health.

A word on this clonotype: The junction shows a germline mismatch at one end, possibly a read error. The chain is built from TRBV5-1 and TRBJ2-5; tentative D call: TRBD2 (5 bases). The CDR3 covers 15 residues. Germline loops: CDR1 SGHRS, CDR2 YFSETQ. CDR3 amino acids: CASSLGEGRQETKYF. The CDR3 nucleotides read TGCGCCAGCAGCTTGGGAGAGGGCAGACAAGAGACCAAGTACTTC.

Turning to this clonotype: An end of the junction differs from the germline gene, which may be a read error. The chain joins TRBV29-1 to TRBJ1-1; 7 positions match TRBD1. The CDR3 is 13 amino acids. Germline assignment: CDR1 SQVTM and CDR2 ANQGSEA. CDR3 sequence reads: CSVKEGAGTEAFF. The CDR3 DNA reads TGCAGCGTTAAAGAGGGGGCAGGGACTGAAGCTTTCTTT.

The V and J genes are TRBV5-5 and TRBJ1-5; TRBD1 agrees at 9 bases. The CDR3 is made up of 15 amino acids. With 5 bases clipped from V and 5 bases from J, the junction kept 8 bases outside the gene matches. Germline CDR1 SGHKS, CDR2 YYEKEE (reference sequence). The CDR3 spells CASRYGTGSDQPQHF. CDR3 sequence (DNA): TGTGCCAGCAGGTACGGGACAGGGTCTGATCAGCCCCAGCATTTT.

This clonotype has just a few counts. V is TRBV7-9 and J is TRBJ1-1, with TRBD1 matching over 12 bases. The germline V gene encodes CDR1 SEHNR and CDR2 FQNEAQ (reference sequence). The CDR3 runs 17 residues. Trimming at V came to 5 bases and at J to 9 bases, leaving 16 bases not matched to a gene. The CDR3 region has the DNA TGTGCCAGCAGCACTAGTCCCGGGACAGGGGGCGGTTACAAAGCTTTCTTT. Its translation: CASSTSPGTGGGYKAFF.

The chain uses TRBV6-5 and TRBJ2-3; 13 bases map to TRBD2. Per germline, CDR1 MNHEY and CDR2 SVGAGI. Losses at the gene ends were 6 bases for V and 5 bases for J; bases not matched to a gene: 5. The CDR3 sequence is 15 residues long. CDR3 residues: CASRGLAGVRDTQYF. CDR3 nucleotides: TGTGCCAGCAGAGGACTAGCGGGAGTCAGAGATACGCAGTATTTT.

This clonotype was seen only a few times. The CDR3, as DNA: TGTGCCAGCAGCGCCCGGGACAGCGGAAACACCATATATTTT. It specifies CASSARDSGNTIYF. The V call is TRBV7-2, the J call TRBJ1-3; 7 bases are shared with TRBD1. The junction had 5 bases not matched to a gene; V was cut back by 5 bases and J by 4 bases. The CDR3 is 14 amino acids. CDR1 is SGHTA, CDR2 FQGNSA, per germline.

The chain combines TRBV2 with TRBJ1-6; possibly TRBD1 for D (5 bases). The germline CDR1 and CDR2 sequences are SNHLY and FYNNEI. This CDR3 is built from 14 residues. Trimming took off 9 bases at V and 7 bases at J, with 16 bases between the two ends. CDR3 sequence reads: CASGVAGPNSPLHF. The CDR3, as DNA: TGTGCCAGTGGCGTCGCAGGGCCAAATTCACCCCTCCACTTT.

This clonotype was detected only a few times. The CDR3: CASIPEISRDYNEQFF. CDR3 nucleotide sequence: TGTGCCAGCATCCCCGAGATTTCGCGGGACTACAATGAGCAGTTCTTC. The chain recombines TRBV11-2 with TRBJ2-1, with D possibly TRBD2 on 6 matching bases. Trimming took off 7 bases at V and 3 bases at J, with 19 bases between the two ends. The germline gives CDR1 SGHAT, CDR2 FQNNGV. The CDR3 length is 16 residues.

The V call is TRBV20-1, the J call TRBJ1-2; maybe TRBD1 (5 bases). The CDR3 spans 13 residues. With 4 bases removed from V and 8 bases from J, the gap between germline ends came to 17 bases. From germline, CDR1 is DFQATT and CDR2 SNEGSKA (reference sequence). CDR3 nucleotide sequence: TGCAGTGCTAAGGGCAGAGCCTCAGGGGGCTACACCTTC. This encodes CSAKGRASGGYTF.

The V and J genes are TRBV5-1 and TRBJ1-4; tentative D call: TRBD1 (5 bases). V was cut by 0 bases and J by 2 bases, with 8 bases left in between. The CDR3 is made up of 15 amino acids. Germline CDR1 and CDR2: SGHRS and YFSETQ. The CDR3 bases are TGCGCCAGCAGCTTGGAGGGGAAGACTAATGAAAAACTGTTTTTT. Translation gives CASSLEGKTNEKLFF.

The V and J genes are TRBV20-1 and TRBJ2-7, with TRBD2 matching 8 bases. Looked up from germline, CDR1 is DFQATT and CDR2 is SNEGSKA (reference sequence). This CDR3 region has 13 residues. J was trimmed by 1 base and V by 5 bases; bases with no gene match: 4. The DNA of the CDR3 is TGCAGTGCTCCCGGGACTAGTTCCTACGAGCAGTACTTC. Its translation is CSAPGTSSYEQYF.

CDR3 bases: TGTGCCAGTAGTATAGCCGACGGCGAGCAGTACTTC. It encodes CASSIADGEQYF. The rearrangement uses TRBV19 and TRBJ2-7; D gene unclear. The germline CDR1 and CDR2 sequences are LNHDA and SQIVND (reference sequence). Trimming took off 1 base at V and 6 bases at J, with 7 bases between the two ends. This CDR3 contains 12 residues.

This clonotype was picked up a small number of times. V gene TRBV7-2 combines with J gene TRBJ2-5, with D possibly being TRBD2 (6 bases). The germline gives CDR1 SGHTA, CDR2 FQGNSA. V gave up 3 bases and J gave up 3 bases, with 11 bases separating them. There are 14 residues in the CDR3. CDR3 DNA: TGTGCCAGCAGCTTGGCCGGGGGAGAAGAGACCCAGTACTTC. Translation gives CASSLAGGEETQYF.

The V call is TRBV29-1, the J call TRBJ2-3; TRBD2 matches at 10 bases. The CDR3 is 15 amino acids. In germline, CDR1 is SQVTM, CDR2 ANQGSEA. V dropped 6 bases and J dropped 1; count of bases not matched to a gene: 7. The CDR3 protein is CSVAPGTSGTDTQYF. The CDR3 coding sequence is TGCAGCGTCGCTCCCGGGACTAGCGGCACAGATACGCAGTATTTT.

The V gene is TRBV12-3 or TRBV12-4, the J gene TRBJ2-2; possibly TRBD1 or TRBD2 for D (5 bases each). V shed 5 bases and J shed 6 bases, with 7 bases lying between them. The length of the CDR3 is 12 residues. CDR3 sequence (DNA): TGTGCCAGCAGTCAGGGAGCCGGGGAGCTGTTTTTT. It yields the protein CASSQGAGELFF.

The chain employs TRBV5-1 and TRBJ2-5; tentatively, D is TRBD2 (6 bases). The CDR3 totals 15 residues. CDR1 SGHRS and CDR2 YFSETQ come from the germline V gene. Deletions cut 4 bases from V and 4 bases from J, with 17 bases between. The DNA of the CDR3 is TGCGCCAGCAGCGTGGGCGGGGACCTTCGAGAGACCCAGTACTTC. Amino acid sequence: CASSVGGDLRETQYF.

This clonotype appeared a few times. V and J are TRBV7-6 and TRBJ2-4; D might be TRBD1 (5 bases). The CDR3 is 19 residues long. CDR1 and CDR2 (germline): SGHVS, FNYEAQ. V was trimmed by 6 bases and J by 2 bases, leaving 26 bases between them. The CDR3, as DNA: TGTGCCAGCAGGCATTACCCAGGCCCACCCTTGGGGCCCAAAAACATTCAGTACTTC. Protein: CASRHYPGPPLGPKNIQYF.

This rearrangement joins TRBV5-4 to TRBJ1-2, with D perhaps matching TRBD1 (6 bases). The germline gives CDR1 SGHNT, CDR2 YYREEE (reference sequence). The CDR3 is made up of 14 amino acids. The V gene lost 6 bases and the J gene lost 7 bases, with 19 bases spanning the gap. Here the CDR3 DNA reads TGTGCCAGCACCCCGGCTGGGGGGCAGAGTGGCTACACCTTC. Translating gives CASTPAGGQSGYTF.

J is TRBJ2-1 and V is TRBV11-2; D is perhaps TRBD1 (6 bases). The CDR3 length is 13 residues. Trimming shortened V by 8 bases and J by 4 bases, and 12 bases separated the two germline ends. Germline loops: CDR1 SGHAT, CDR2 FQNNGV. The chain's CDR3 is CASRQDRYNEQFF. CDR3 nucleotides: TGTGCCAGCCGCCAGGACAGATACAATGAGCAGTTCTTC.

The chain joins TRBV6-1 to TRBJ2-7; D remains ambiguous. The V end was cut by 0 bases, the J end by 2 bases, with 2 bases between. The CDR3 loop spans 12 amino acids. CDR1 and CDR2 (germline): MNHNS, SASEGT. This chain's CDR3 is CASSEAAYEQYF. The CDR3 region has the DNA TGTGCCAGCAGTGAAGCGGCCTACGAGCAGTACTTC.

In this sample, this clonotype turned up many times. The chain has TRBV7-2 and TRBJ1-1; D is possibly TRBD1 (6 bases). Trimming took off 1 base at V and 4 bases at J, with 13 bases between the two ends. The V gene's germline CDR1 is SGHTA and CDR2 FQGNSA. This CDR3 has 15 residues. CDR3 nucleotides: TGTGCCAGCAGCTTAGTAAGGGGGGAAGGCACTGAAGCTTTCTTT. Translating it yields CASSLVRGEGTEAFF.

This clonotype was seen a few times. This chain joins TRBV7-8 and TRBJ2-2; D may match TRBD1 or TRBD2 (5 bases each). The CDR3 contains 15 residues. V was shortened by 5 bases and J by 3 bases, with 13 bases between the two germline ends. CDR1 and CDR2 (germline): SGHVS, FQNEAQ. The CDR3 sequence is CASSPRGRDTGELFF. The CDR3 DNA sequence: TGTGCCAGCAGCCCTCGGGGCAGGGACACCGGGGAGCTGTTTTTT.

V and J are TRBV2 and TRBJ2-5; perhaps TRBD2 as D (5 bases). CDR1 and CDR2 from the germline V gene are SNHLY and FYNNEI. Trimming pared 7 bases from V and 1 base from J, leaving 13 bases between. This CDR3 has 14 amino acids. For the CDR3, the DNA is TGTGCCAGCACGGGAAGCGGACTCCAAGAGACCCAGTACTTC. It specifies CASTGSGLQETQYF. The full variable domain, completed using reference TRBV2 and TRBJ2-5, is EPEVTQTPSHQVTQMGQEVILRCVPISNHLYFYWYRQILGQKVEFLVSFYNNEISEKSEIFDDQFSVERPDGSNFTLKIRSTKLEDSAMYFCASTGSGLQETQYFGPGTRLLVL.